The sequence of this TCR beta chain was determined in a study of regulatory T cells in long-lasting Graves disease (dated by TCRdb to about 2021). Notes on the research overall: In the newly diagnosed Graves' disease group, patients had been taking antithyroid drugs for less than 3 months. Patients with persistent Graves' disease were compared with patients with newly diagnosed Graves' disease using TCR sequencing and RNA sequencing of peripheral blood. The study was conducted in China and was registered as a clinical trial. TCR sequencing covered 13 persistent and 20 or so newly diagnosed Graves' disease patients, around 35 samples in total. The study at large found these results: Only the TCR beta chain was sequenced and analyzed. The study examined only peripheral blood because the primary lesion, thyroid tissue, could not be accessed. Preferential use of TRBV28, TRBJ1-2 and TRBJ2-5 was observed in persistent disease, whereas TRBV20-1 and TRBJ2-1 were favored in newly diagnosed disease. Lower TCR Shannon entropy and fewer highly expanded clones were observed in persistent Graves' disease patients than in newly diagnosed patients, which suggested clonal expansion. The authors acknowledged the small sample size as a limitation that may reduce accuracy. More public clonotypes were shared among persistent patients (under 3,000) than among newly diagnosed patients (approximately 1,000).

The library was produced with multiplex PCR. Sequenced using an Illumina HiSeq 4000. CDR3 regions were amplified by Arm-PCR with iRepertoire HTBI primers to construct TCR beta libraries. Gel purification was performed on PCR products prior to sequencing. Concerning the study's data processing: Gene usage analysis of CDR3 amino acid clonotypes used the 62 TRBV and some 13 TRBJ segments found across samples. Filtered high-quality paired reads were merged into contigs using COPE and FqMerger. BLAST was used to align contigs to IMGT TRBV, TRBD and TRBJ reference genes, and CDR3 was defined according to IMGT. Highly expanded clones were defined as clonotypes with a frequency above 0.1%. Repertoire diversity was measured by Shannon entropy, and V-J evenness by the Gini coefficient. Clonotypes shared by more than one individual were considered public. The raw public reads went through TCRdb reprocessing: fastp at Q25, MiXCR clone calling, in-frame beta chains kept. One record per CDR3 amino acid sequence lists the most common genes and DNA. The V and J calls come from TCRdb's annotation, not from the publication. The sample data list around 500,000 distinct CDR3 sequences, and roughly 14% of these were observed just once. In total, the top ten clones hold about 9.1% of the sample.

The time point label corresponds to: newly diagnosed GD, antithyroid drugs for less than 3 months. For both TCR sequencing and RNA sequencing, RNA was extracted from PBMCs in TRIzol. The diagnosis of Graves' disease followed American Thyroid Association guidelines. The patients came from an endocrinology department in Xi'an, China. Each patient gave approximately 9.7 milliliters of peripheral blood, collected in an EDTA anticoagulant tube. PBMCs were isolated by Ficoll Paque Plus density gradient separation without further T cell sorting. An Agilent 2100 Bioanalyzer and agarose gel were used to check RNA quality, while a NanoDrop 2000 measured RNA concentration. The germline V and J ends show losses of 10 bases and 6 bases respectively, and no gene match explains 18 bases of the junction. CDR1 and CDR2 (MDHEN, SYDVKM) derive from the germline V gene. From the cysteine through the phenylalanine, the CDR3 covers 16 amino acids. Only the CDR3 region is kept as DNA, spanning 48 bases read in frame from base 1.

Note on this clonotype: Its binding antigen is unknown. This clone may be a read error of a much larger clone one base away.

The sample also formed part of further work on T cells in Graves' hyperthyroidism and ophthalmopathy. As that second paper reports: Stable Graves' hyperthyroidism was defined as no progression to ophthalmopathy during 18 months of follow-up. Hyperthyroidism patients were newly diagnosed, with disease duration under 2 months, and aged 18 to 65 years. Patients with uncontrolled infections, other autoimmune diseases, pregnancy or lactation were excluded. Diagnoses were established on the basis of clinical symptoms, serum thyroxine and TRAb, thyroid ultrasound, and orbital computed tomography. For the first round of RT-PCR on the TCR CDR3, the HTBI primer set was used together with the Qiagen OneStep RT-PCR kit. Blood samples also contained most of the expanded thyroid clonotypes (frequency above 0.001), which suggests that blood repertoires may reflect thyroid immune responses. A model built on a 13 V-J signature distinguished ophthalmopathy from stable hyperthyroidism, reaching around 88% sensitivity and about 81% specificity in cross-validation and 80%/75% in testing. In validation, the model predicted progression to ophthalmopathy with around 71% sensitivity and approximately 78% specificity, a median of around 6.6 months before onset. To identify TCR V-J signatures that set the groups apart, the researchers used a discovery cohort of more than 95 patients, made up of roughly 45 with Graves' ophthalmopathy and 55 to 65 with stable Graves' hyperthyroidism. Prospective prediction of ophthalmopathy was tested in an independent validation cohort consisting of some 19 hyperthyroidism patients and over 15 patients who later progressed to ophthalmopathy. The 85 to 100 discovery patients were randomly split 7:3 into training and test sets. The study also compared thyroid tissue and blood T-cell repertoires from more than 5 Graves' hyperthyroidism patients. After blood sampling, hyperthyroidism patients were treated with methimazole at a starting dose of 30 mg daily, and ophthalmopathy patients were treated with high-dose intravenous methylprednisolone. The libraries were constructed in a second round of multiplex PCR and then size-selected and purified. Sequencing of the libraries was done on an Illumina HiSeq2000 using paired-end 100 bp reads. SOAPnuke was used to process the raw data, removing reads that contained adapters or uncalled bases, had a mean Phred below 15, or lacked an exact match to the constant primer or identifier. COPE v1.2.5 was used to merge the high-quality paired reads, and each unique nucleotide sequence was defined as a clonotype. MiTCR v1.1 was used to align the clonotypes against IMGT TRBV, TRBD and TRBJ reference segments. The analysis included only V-J combinations with a frequency above 0.0001, which together covered 99% to 99.2% of the repertoires. The TCS score was defined as F50 (clonal expansion) divided by E x V (chaos), with BLOSUM62-based TCRdist calculated between CDR3 peptides within each V-J. Welch's t-statistics and random forest reduced approximately 520 V-J features to about 13, which were used in a naive Bayes classifier (R e1071). Sample size was not statistically predetermined, and blinding of investigators to group allocation was not performed. The paper reports TCR Vbeta CDR3 sequencing of approximately 140 peripheral blood samples: approximately 41 ophthalmopathy, 70 to 85 hyperthyroidism and around 17 progressor patients.

The receptor was derived from a man in his thirties or forties with Graves disease. Donor details come from another sample of the same person, matched by shared clones. The V gene is TRBV28 and the J gene is TRBJ1-2; TRBD1 aligns with 9 central bases. The specimen was peripheral blood mononuclear cells (PBMCs), collected at new diagnosis, from a patient treated with antithyroid drugs. The CDR3 protein is CATGESWGQGVNGYTF. The nucleotide sequence is TGTGCCACCGGTGAATCTTGGGGACAGGGTGTAAATGGCTACACCTTC.